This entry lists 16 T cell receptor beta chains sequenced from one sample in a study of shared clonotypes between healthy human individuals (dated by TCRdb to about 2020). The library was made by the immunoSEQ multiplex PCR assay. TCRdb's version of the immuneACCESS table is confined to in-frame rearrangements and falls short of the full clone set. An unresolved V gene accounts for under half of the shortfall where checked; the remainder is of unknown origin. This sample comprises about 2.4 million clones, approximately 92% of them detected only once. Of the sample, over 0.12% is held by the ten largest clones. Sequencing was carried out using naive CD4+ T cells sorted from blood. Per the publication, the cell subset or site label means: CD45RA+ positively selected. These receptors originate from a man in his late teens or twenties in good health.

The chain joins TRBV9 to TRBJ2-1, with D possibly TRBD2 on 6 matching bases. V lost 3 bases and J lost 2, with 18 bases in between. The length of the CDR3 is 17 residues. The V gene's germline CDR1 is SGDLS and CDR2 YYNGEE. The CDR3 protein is CASSGGLGGSAYNEQFF. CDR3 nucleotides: TGTGCCAGCAGCGGAGGGTTGGGGGGAAGCGCCTACAATGAGCAGTTCTTC.

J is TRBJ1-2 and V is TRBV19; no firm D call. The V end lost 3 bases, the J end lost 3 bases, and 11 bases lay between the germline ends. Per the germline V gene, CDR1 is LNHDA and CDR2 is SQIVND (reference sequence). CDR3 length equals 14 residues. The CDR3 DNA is TGTGCCAGTAGTATCGGCACCCACCACTATGGCTACACCTTC. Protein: CASSIGTHHYGYTF.

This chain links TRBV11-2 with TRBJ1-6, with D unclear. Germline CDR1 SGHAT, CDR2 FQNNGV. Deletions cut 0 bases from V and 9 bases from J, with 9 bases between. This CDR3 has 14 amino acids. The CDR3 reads CASSLDSAGSPLHF. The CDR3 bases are TGTGCCAGCAGCTTAGATAGTGCAGGTTCACCCCTCCACTTT.

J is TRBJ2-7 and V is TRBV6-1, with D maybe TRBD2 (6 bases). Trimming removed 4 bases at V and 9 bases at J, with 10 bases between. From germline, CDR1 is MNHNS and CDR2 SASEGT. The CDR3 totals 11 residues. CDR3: CASSGGLGQYF. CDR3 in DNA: TGTGCCAGCAGTGGGGGACTCGGGCAGTACTTC.

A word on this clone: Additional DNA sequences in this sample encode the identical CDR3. The CDR3 DNA reads TGTGCCAGCTCACCACTTGGGAGGAACACTGAAGCTTTCTTT. Translation: CASSPLGRNTEAFF. V usage is TRBV18 and J usage is TRBJ1-1; D is unclear. CDR3 length equals 14 residues. Trimming took 1 base from V and 1 from J, leaving 7 bases between them. The germline CDR1 and CDR2 sequences are KGHSH and LQKENI.

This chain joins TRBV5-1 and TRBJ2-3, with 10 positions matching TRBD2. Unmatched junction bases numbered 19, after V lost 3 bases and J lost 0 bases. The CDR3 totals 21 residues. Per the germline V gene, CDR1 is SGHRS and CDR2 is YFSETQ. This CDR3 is CASSSVGLAGAVSTSTDTQYF. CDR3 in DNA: TGCGCCAGCAGCTCCGTCGGCCTAGCGGGGGCCGTATCTACTAGCACAGATACGCAGTATTTT.

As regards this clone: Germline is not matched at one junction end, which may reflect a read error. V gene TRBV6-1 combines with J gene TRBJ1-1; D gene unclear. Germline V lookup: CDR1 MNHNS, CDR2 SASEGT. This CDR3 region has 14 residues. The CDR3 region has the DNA TGTGCCAACAGTGAAGTGGGCAGACACACTGAAGCTTTCTTT. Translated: CANSEVGRHTEAFF.

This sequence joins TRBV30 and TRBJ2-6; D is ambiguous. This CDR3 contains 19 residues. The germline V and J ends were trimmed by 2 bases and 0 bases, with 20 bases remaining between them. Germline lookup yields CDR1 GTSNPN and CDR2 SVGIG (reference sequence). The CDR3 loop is CAWSPTLTPRDSGANVLTF. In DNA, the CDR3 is TGTGCCTGGAGTCCTACCTTGACACCTCGAGACTCTGGGGCCAACGTCCTGACTTTC. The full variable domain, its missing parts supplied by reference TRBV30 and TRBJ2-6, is SQTIHQWPATLVQPVGSPLSLECTVEGTSNPNLYWYRQAAGRGLQLLFYSVGIGQISSEVPQNLSASRPQDRQFILSSKKLLLSDSGFYLCAWSPTLTPRDSGANVLTFGAGSRLTVL.

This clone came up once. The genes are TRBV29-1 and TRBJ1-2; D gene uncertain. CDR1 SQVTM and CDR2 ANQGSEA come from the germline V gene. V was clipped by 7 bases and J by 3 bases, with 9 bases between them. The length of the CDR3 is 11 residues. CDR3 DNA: TGCAGCGCATCAGAGCACTATGGCTACACCTTC. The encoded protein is CSASEHYGYTF. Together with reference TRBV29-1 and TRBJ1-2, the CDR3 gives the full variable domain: SAVISQKPSRDICQRGTSLTIQCQVDSQVTMMFWYRQQPGQSLTLIATANQGSEATYESGFVIDKFPISRPNLTFSTLTVSNMSPEDSSIYLCSASEHYGYTFGSGTRLTVV.

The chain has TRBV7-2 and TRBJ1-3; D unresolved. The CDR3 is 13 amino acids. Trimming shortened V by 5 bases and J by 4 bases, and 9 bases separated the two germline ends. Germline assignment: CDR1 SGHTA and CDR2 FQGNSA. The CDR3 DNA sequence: TGTGCCAGCAGCCCTTCAGGCGGAAACACCATATATTTT. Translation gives CASSPSGGNTIYF.

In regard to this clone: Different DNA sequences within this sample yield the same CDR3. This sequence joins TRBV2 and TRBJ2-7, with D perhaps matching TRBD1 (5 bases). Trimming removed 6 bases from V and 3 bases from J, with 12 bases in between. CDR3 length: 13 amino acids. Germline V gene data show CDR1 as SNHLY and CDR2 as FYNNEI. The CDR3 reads CASSRTGDYEQYF. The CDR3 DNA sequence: TGTGCCAGCAGCAGAACAGGAGACTACGAGCAGTACTTC.

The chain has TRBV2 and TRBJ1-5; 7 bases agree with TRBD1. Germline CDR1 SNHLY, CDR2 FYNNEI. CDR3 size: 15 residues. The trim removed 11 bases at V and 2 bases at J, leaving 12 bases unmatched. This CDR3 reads CAGSGSGQGNQPQHF. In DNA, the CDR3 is TGTGCCGGGAGTGGGAGCGGACAGGGCAATCAGCCCCAGCATTTT. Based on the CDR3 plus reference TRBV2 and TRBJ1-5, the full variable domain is EPEVTQTPSHQVTQMGQEVILRCVPISNHLYFYWYRQILGQKVEFLVSFYNNEISEKSEIFDDQFSVERPDGSNFTLKIRSTKLEDSAMYFCAGSGSGQGNQPQHFGDGTRLSIL.

The CDR3 here is CAWYGPGELFF. CDR3 bases: TGTGCCTGGTATGGGCCCGGGGAGCTGTTTTTT. The V call is TRBV30, the J call TRBJ2-2; D remains unclear. Germline assignment: CDR1 GTSNPN and CDR2 SVGIG (reference sequence). V lost 5 bases to trimming and J lost 6 bases, with 7 bases between them. The CDR3 spans 11 residues.

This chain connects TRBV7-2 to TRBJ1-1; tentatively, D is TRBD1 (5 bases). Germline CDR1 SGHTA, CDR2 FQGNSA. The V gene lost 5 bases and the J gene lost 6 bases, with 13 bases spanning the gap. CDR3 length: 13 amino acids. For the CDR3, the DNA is TGTGCCAGCAGCCCAGGGACGGTCCCTGAAGCTTTCTTT. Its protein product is CASSPGTVPEAFF.

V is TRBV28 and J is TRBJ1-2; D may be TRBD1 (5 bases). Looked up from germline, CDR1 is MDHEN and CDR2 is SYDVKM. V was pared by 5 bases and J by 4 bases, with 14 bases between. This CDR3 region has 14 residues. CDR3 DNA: TGTGCCAGCAGTACCCCGACAGCGACCTATGGCTACACCTTC. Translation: CASSTPTATYGYTF.

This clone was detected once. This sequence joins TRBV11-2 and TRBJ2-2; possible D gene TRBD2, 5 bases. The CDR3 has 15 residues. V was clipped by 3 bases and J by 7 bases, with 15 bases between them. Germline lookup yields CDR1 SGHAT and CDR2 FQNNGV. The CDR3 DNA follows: TGTGCCAGCAGCTTTAAGGCAGGCGGGCTCGGGGAGCTGTTTTTT. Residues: CASSFKAGGLGELFF.